This paragraph covers one T cell receptor beta chain sequence. Its binding antigen is unknown. No clone much larger than this one lies a single base away; base qualities are absent. A distance of 16 bases separates the germline ends of V and J, which lose 1 base and 0 bases respectively. The CDR3 runs 18 amino acids, cysteine and phenylalanine included. Just CDR3 DNA is preserved here, 54 bases in frame from base 1. Via the germline V gene, CDR1 is SGHVS and CDR2 FNYEAQ. The sample comes from a study of blood T cell repertoires in COVID-19 (TCRdb year 2020). Regarding the study in general: The collaborator samples originated in the United States, Italy and Spain and spanned the acute and convalescent phases of COVID-19. The prospective study material was composed of cDNA or gDNA derived from T cells, B-cell-depleted T cells, or PBMCs. Subjects who had been exposed to COVID-19, were actively infected with it, or had recovered from it provided the deeply sampled blood TCRbeta repertoires that made up the dataset. The repertoires were released in a freely available public database intended as a resource for research on the immune response to SARS-CoV-2. The samples were drawn from two sources: the first 160 participants of the ongoing ImmuneRACE study, and 1,000 to 1,500 subjects contributed by 6 global collaborators. A de-identified subject ID, COVID-19 status, age in years and sex were almost always included in the sample metadata. HLA class I and class II types, where available, came from metadata supplied by the sample provider rather than from assay-based typing.

TCRbeta CDR3 regions were amplified from genomic DNA using the immunoSEQ Assay, a bias-controlled multiplex PCR. The study's processing was this. Nucleated cell counts per sample were estimated from amplification of reference gene primers within the assay. Sequence reads were collapsed and filtered to measure the absolute abundance of every unique TCRbeta CDR3 rearrangement. For each sample, productive Simpson clonality was calculated as the square root of Simpson's diversity index across productive rearrangements. Not all clones reach the TCRdb copy of this immuneACCESS table, which keeps in-frame sequences only. Checked studies attribute under half of the gap to unresolved V genes and leave the rest unexplained. The D gene and trimming were derived from the DNA, and the V and J assignments and clone size from that table. The sample table records about 160,000 clones; 75% to 80% of these occur just once. The ten largest clones add up to approximately 15% of the sample.

Collaborating institutions collected whole blood in K2EDTA tubes following their own protocols. Collaborator samples were shipped for TCRbeta analysis as frozen whole blood, isolated PBMCs, or DNA extracted from either sample type. On the study overall, not on this receptor specifically: The quantity of clinical and demographic metadata differed by source and by participant and was supplied without curation.

This receptor was obtained from a woman older than 75 with acute or convalescent COVID-19. The specimen was peripheral blood. Recombination linked TRBV7-6 to TRBJ2-1; the D gene is perhaps TRBD2, on 5 matching bases. The nucleotide sequence reads TGTGCCAGCAGCTTAGTGGGCGGTCCGGGAAGCTCCTACAATGAGCAGTTCTTC. This sequence encodes CASSLVGGPGSSYNEQFF. Outside the CDR3, residues come from the reference TRBV7-6 and TRBJ2-1 proteins, so the full variable domain is: GAGVSQSPRYKVTKRGQDVALRCDPISGHVSLYWYRQALGQGPEFLTYFNYEAQQDKSGLPNDRFSAERPEGSISTLTIQRTEQRDSAMYRCASSLVGGPGSSYNEQFFGPGTRLTVL.